At least ten counts were recorded for the clone carrying this TCR beta chain. CDR3 size: 15 residues. After removal of 8 bases from V and 2 bases from J, the junction contained 10 bases not matched to a gene. Germline CDR1 MNHEY, CDR2 SMNVEV (reference sequence). Assembly of TCR beta libraries relied on iRepertoire HTBI primers together with Arm-PCR of CDR3 regions. TCRdb reanalysed the multiplex PCR reads using MiXCR and keeps one entry per CDR3 protein. The sample includes about 440,000 distinct CDR3 sequences, less than 20% of them seen just once. Regarding time point: newly diagnosed GD, antithyroid drugs for less than 3 months. Preparation of the TCR library used RNA extracted from PBMCs. The data were taken from a study of regulatory T cells in long-lasting Graves disease. Another study also made use of these data, one on T cells in Graves' hyperthyroidism and ophthalmopathy.

This specimen consisted of peripheral blood mononuclear cells (PBMCs), obtained at new diagnosis, from a patient treated with antithyroid drugs. The TCR sequence derives from a woman between 18 and 30 years old with Graves disease. The chain has TRBV27 and TRBJ2-7; 9 nucleotides align to TRBD1. This CDR3 reads CASRSPGTGTYEQYF. CDR3 DNA sequence: TGTGCCAGCCGAAGCCCCGGGACAGGGACCTACGAGCAGTACTTC.